This passage covers 12 T cell receptor beta chains from one sample sequenced in a study of early T cells in non-severe SARS-CoV-2 infection. TCRdb re-called the 5' RACE reads with MiXCR, one entry per CDR3 protein. Of 100,000 or so distinct CDR3 sequences listed, over 10% are singletons. The material sequenced was whole blood. The receptors shown here come from an adult who was a healthcare worker with PCR-confirmed SARS-CoV-2 infection or an uninfected control (not recorded which).

This clonotype was counted at least ten times. V is TRBV20-1 and J is TRBJ2-7, with 12 bases lining up with TRBD2. The V gene end was trimmed by 6 bases and the J gene end by 0 bases; junction bases not matched to a gene: 6. This CDR3 spans 15 amino acids. CDR1 DFQATT and CDR2 SNEGSKA come from the germline V gene (reference sequence). The CDR3 loop is CSASGLAGYSYEQYF. CDR3 nucleotides: TGCAGTGCGTCGGGACTAGCGGGCTACTCCTACGAGCAGTACTTC.

Ten or more counts support this clonotype. The rearrangement links TRBV6-1 to TRBJ2-2; D is tentatively TRBD1 or TRBD2 (5 bases each). V shed 8 bases and J shed 4 bases, with 8 bases lying between them. Germline assignment: CDR1 MNHNS and CDR2 SASEGT. The CDR3 length is 12 residues. The CDR3 DNA is TGTGCCAGCCGGGGCCCCACCGGGGAGCTGTTTTTT. Its translation is CASRGPTGELFF.

The table lists this clonotype with a few counts. V and J are TRBV7-9 and TRBJ1-1; no clear D. V gave up 6 bases and J gave up 2 bases, with 16 bases separating them. This CDR3 has 15 amino acids. From germline, CDR1 is SEHNR and CDR2 FQNEAQ (reference sequence). CDR3 DNA sequence: TGTGCCAGCAGAGTCCTGGCAGGCAGAAACACTGAAGCTTTCTTT. Protein sequence: CASRVLAGRNTEAFF.

This clonotype has ten or more counts. The J gene is TRBJ2-7, the V gene TRBV19; D call uncertain. Trimming shortened V by 1 base and J by 4 bases, and 11 bases separated the two germline ends. Per the germline V gene, CDR1 is LNHDA and CDR2 is SQIVND (reference sequence). This CDR3 region has 14 residues. The CDR3: CASSIALVPYEQYF. CDR3 DNA sequence: TGTGCCAGTAGTATAGCCCTCGTCCCTTACGAGCAGTACTTC.

In this sample, this clonotype turned up many times. The CDR3 bases are TGCGCCAGCAGCTTGACAGGAGTAGGCACCGGGGAGCTGTTTTTT. It yields the protein CASSLTGVGTGELFF. The chain combines TRBV5-1 with TRBJ2-2; possible D gene TRBD1, 5 bases. Trimming left V 1 base short and J 4 bases short, with 11 bases between. CDR1 and CDR2 from the germline V gene are SGHRS and YFSETQ. This CDR3 region has 15 residues.

This clonotype occurred many times. The chain is built from TRBV7-8 and TRBJ1-1, with D unresolved. V lost 1 base and J 0 bases, leaving 6 bases between the germline ends. CDR3 size: 14 residues. CDR1 is SGHVS, CDR2 FQNEAQ, per germline. The DNA for the CDR3 is TGTGCCAGCAGCTTAGGAAGGGTGAACACTGAAGCTTTCTTT. Protein: CASSLGRVNTEAFF.

The V gene is TRBV20-1, the J gene TRBJ2-7; perhaps TRBD2 as D (5 bases). This CDR3 contains 10 residues. Trimming stripped 6 bases from V and 6 bases from J, with 9 bases between. The germline V gene encodes CDR1 DFQATT and CDR2 SNEGSKA (reference sequence). CDR3 residues: CSAGVSEQYF. The CDR3 nucleotides are TGCAGTGCCGGGGTATCCGAGCAGTACTTC.

As regards this clonotype: Germline is not matched at one junction end, which may reflect a read error. The genes are TRBV7-2 and TRBJ2-1; D not resolved. The germline V gene encodes CDR1 SGHTA and CDR2 FQGNSA. The CDR3 has 11 amino acids. The CDR3 loop is CASSFYTEQFF. In nucleotides, the CDR3 is TGTGCCAGCAGCTTTTACACTGAGCAGTTCTTC.

This chain joins TRBV12-3 or TRBV12-4 and TRBJ2-3, with 12 nucleotides matching TRBD2. CDR3 length: 14 amino acids. Unmatched junction bases numbered 3, after V lost 8 bases and J lost 3 bases. The CDR3 protein is CASGLAGITDTQYF. The CDR3 DNA follows: TGTGCCAGCGGACTAGCGGGGATAACAGATACGCAGTATTTT.

Ten or more counts support this clonotype. The chain combines TRBV12-3 or TRBV12-4 with TRBJ1-5; maybe TRBD1 (5 bases). This CDR3 has 14 residues. V was trimmed by 7 bases and J by 7 bases, leaving 17 bases between them. The CDR3, as DNA: TGTGCCAGCACCTCTCTTCTGAGGGGACAGCCCCAGCATTTT. Its translation is CASTSLLRGQPQHF.

In this sample, this clonotype turned up many times. The rearrangement uses TRBV7-3 and TRBJ2-1; D not resolved. V lost 2 bases and J lost 10, with 6 bases in between. CDR3 length equals 11 residues. Germline CDR1 reads SGHTA; CDR2 reads FQGTGA. CDR3 residues: CASSLGREQFF. The CDR3 bases are TGTGCCAGCAGCTTAGGTCGGGAGCAGTTCTTC.

J is TRBJ2-7 and V is TRBV7-6; D gene ambiguous. This CDR3 spans 12 amino acids. Germline-derived CDR1 and CDR2 are SGHVS and FNYEAQ. V lost 0 bases and J lost 5, with 5 bases in between. The CDR3 DNA sequence: TGTGCCAGCAGCTTAGCTGGCGACGAGCAGTACTTC. The encoded protein is CASSLAGDEQYF.